These 27 T cell receptor beta chains originate from one sample sequenced in a study of Ad26.COV2.S vaccination and SARS-CoV-2 variants. Sequenced by immunoSEQ multiplex PCR; TCRdb stores in-frame clones only, minus some. The sample holds around 400,000 clones, approximately 91% seen once. Regarding treatment: roughly 20 received Ad26.COV2.S at low or high dose, single or two shots; about 5 received placebo; per-sample allocation not given. Day 63 after the first vaccine or placebo injection was the time point for sampling. The sample was peripheral blood, taken in a trial of Ad26.COV2.S vaccine versus placebo. These receptors were collected from a person between 18 and 59 years old who received the Ad26.COV2.S COVID-19 vaccine or a placebo.

The V and J genes are TRBV5-6 and TRBJ1-2; 11 bases agree with TRBD1. The CDR3 is 15 residues long. With 0 bases clipped from V and 4 bases from J, the junction kept 2 bases outside the gene matches. Germline V gene lookup returns CDR1 SGHDT and CDR2 YYEEEE. The CDR3 DNA sequence: TGTGCCAGCAGCTTGGCTGGGACAGGGGGCTATGGCTACACCTTC. Amino acid sequence: CASSLAGTGGYGYTF.

The chain couples TRBV19 to TRBJ1-5, with 7 bases fitting TRBD1. V shed 5 bases and J 2 bases; nucleotides not matched to a gene: 6. Germline loops: CDR1 LNHDA, CDR2 SQIVND (reference sequence). The CDR3 length is 15 residues. CDR3 loop: CASSVGQRGNQPQHF. CDR3 coding DNA: TGTGCCAGTAGTGTGGGACAGAGGGGCAATCAGCCCCAGCATTTT.

The rearrangement joins TRBV6-5 to TRBJ2-7; TRBD2 aligns across 9 bases. CDR1 is MNHEY, CDR2 SVGAGI, per germline. Trimming removed 7 bases from V and 0 bases from J; junction bases left unmatched: 4. The CDR3 covers 14 residues. CDR3 loop: CASKKTSGSYEQYF. CDR3 sequence (DNA): TGTGCCAGCAAGAAGACTAGCGGCTCCTACGAGCAGTACTTC.

The genes are TRBV7-9 and TRBJ1-2, with unresolved D. Trimming cost V 5 bases and J 4 bases, with 17 bases left between them. Germline V gene lookup returns CDR1 SEHNR and CDR2 FQNEAQ (reference sequence). The CDR3 spans 15 residues. The CDR3 DNA reads as TGTGCCAGCAGCCCGATTCCCTCGCGGGGCTATGGCTACACCTTC. The encoded protein is CASSPIPSRGYGYTF.

This chain connects TRBV25-1 to TRBJ1-1; D unclear. The CDR3 sequence is 14 residues long. V dropped 6 bases and J dropped 2 bases, with 13 bases sitting between them. Germline V gives CDR1 MGHDK, CDR2 SYGVNS. CDR3 sequence reads: CASRGLGGNTEAFF. For the CDR3, the DNA is TGTGCCAGCAGAGGACTCGGAGGTAACACTGAAGCTTTCTTT.

With respect to this clone: Distinct nucleotide sequences in the sample also encode this CDR3. The chain has TRBV19 and TRBJ2-5, with TRBD1 as a possible D gene (5 bases). This CDR3 is 13 amino acids long. V gave up 3 bases and J gave up 2 bases, with 7 bases separating them. CDR1 is LNHDA and CDR2 is SQIVND in the germline V gene (reference sequence). CDR3 coding DNA: TGTGCCAGTAGTATGACAGTGCAAGAGACCCAGTACTTC. It translates to CASSMTVQETQYF.

As to this clone: Other DNA sequences in the sample encode the same CDR3. V usage is TRBV9 and J usage is TRBJ2-5, with 7 bases aligning to TRBD1. Germline CDR1 is SGDLS and CDR2 is YYNGEE. The ends lost 0 bases at V and 4 bases at J; junction bases unmatched: 3. The CDR3 runs to 14 residues. The CDR3 DNA sequence: TGTGCCAGCAGCGTAGAGGGGGCTGGAGAGACCCAGTACTTC. Encoded protein: CASSVEGAGETQYF.

The chain links TRBV28 to TRBJ1-2; 9 nucleotides agree with TRBD1. The germline V gene encodes CDR1 MDHEN and CDR2 SYDVKM. The CDR3 has 13 amino acids. V lost 5 bases and J lost 5; bases outside the gene matches: 3. The CDR3 nucleotides are TGTGCCAGCAGTGGACAGGGGAGGTATGGCTACACCTTC. Amino acid sequence: CASSGQGRYGYTF.

The V gene is TRBV23-1, the J gene TRBJ2-7; TRBD1 or TRBD2 may be the D gene (6 bases each). TRBV23-1 is an open reading frame, and its role is uncertain. V was trimmed by 3 bases and J by 3 bases, leaving 18 bases between them. The CDR3 runs to 16 residues. This CDR3 reads CASSHPRGLKNYEQYF. CDR3 bases: TGCGCCAGCAGTCACCCCAGGGGACTTAAAAACTACGAGCAGTACTTC.

The chain links TRBV19 to TRBJ1-5; 8 bases match TRBD1. Germline V gives CDR1 LNHDA, CDR2 SQIVND (reference sequence). The J segment lost 9 bases and the V segment lost 3 bases, leaving 10 bases of the junction unmatched. CDR3 length: 15 residues. Written as DNA, the CDR3 is TGTGCCAGTAGTATTCCCGACAGGGGCTCCGGGCCCCAGCATTTT. It yields the protein CASSIPDRGSGPQHF.

The sample holds a few counts of this clone. The CDR3 bases are TGCGCCAGCAGCTTGGCCGCGGACAACGAGCAGTACTTC. Translating gives CASSLAADNEQYF. The V call is TRBV5-1, the J call TRBJ2-7; maybe TRBD1 (5 bases). This CDR3 has 13 amino acids. The germline CDR1 and CDR2 sequences are SGHRS and YFSETQ. V lost 0 bases to trimming and J lost 5 bases, with 9 bases between them.

The chain employs TRBV7-8 and TRBJ1-3; D call uncertain. The germline gives CDR1 SGHVS, CDR2 FQNEAQ. The CDR3 has 17 residues. Between the trimmed V and J ends, which lost 5 bases and 7 bases, there was a span of 24 bases. CDR3 sequence reads: CASSHRTRGPRGNTIYF. DNA of the CDR3: TGTGCCAGCAGCCACCGGACCCGAGGACCGCGAGGGAACACCATATATTTT.

The CDR3 bases are TGTGCCACCAGTGATCTGATTACCTCCGGAGGGCAGTACTTC. It translates to CATSDLITSGGQYF. The chain uses TRBV24-1 and TRBJ2-7, with TRBD2 as a possible D gene (5 bases). Trimming cost V 3 bases and J 9 bases, with 17 bases left between them. Germline CDR1 is KGHDR and CDR2 is SFDVKD. The CDR3 length is 14 residues.

The gene calls are TRBV7-2 and TRBJ2-3, with unresolved D. V was pared by 4 bases and J by 0 bases, with 2 bases between. There are 12 residues in the CDR3. Germline CDR1 SGHTA, CDR2 FQGNSA. CDR3 nucleotides: TGTGCCAGCAGCTCGAGCACAGATACGCAGTATTTT. Its protein product is CASSSSTDTQYF.

This CDR3 reads CASSLVAGGGSGNTIYF. The CDR3 nucleotides read TGTGCCAGCAGCTTAGTAGCAGGGGGCGGCTCTGGAAACACCATATATTTT. The rearrangement uses TRBV7-2 and TRBJ1-3, with TRBD1 matching 8 bases. The CDR3 has 17 residues. Trimming at V came to 1 base and at J to 0 bases, leaving 5 bases not matched to a gene. CDR1 and CDR2 (germline): SGHTA, FQGNSA.

The chain recombines TRBV12-5 with TRBJ2-5; tentatively, D is TRBD2 (6 bases). The germline CDR1 and CDR2 sequences are LGHNT and FRNRAP. CDR3 length: 12 residues. The ends were cut back, 7 bases at V and 4 bases at J, with 10 bases in the middle. The CDR3 loop is CASAQGGETQYF. The CDR3 region has the DNA TGTGCTAGTGCCCAGGGAGGAGAGACCCAGTACTTC.

This chain uses TRBV9 with TRBJ1-5; D not resolved. The CDR3 is made up of 16 amino acids. The V and J ends lost 4 bases and 7 bases respectively, with 21 bases between them. The germline V gene encodes CDR1 SGDLS and CDR2 YYNGEE. CDR3 nucleotides: TGTGCCAGCAGCACAAGTCCGATCACTTACGGGCAGCCCCAGCATTTT. It translates to CASSTSPITYGQPQHF.

Only one count was recorded for this clone. This chain uses TRBV7-2 with TRBJ2-5; D is unresolved. The CDR3 extends over 13 amino acids. The V and J ends lost 1 base and 2 bases respectively, with 5 bases between them. Germline assignment: CDR1 SGHTA and CDR2 FQGNSA. In nucleotides, the CDR3 is TGTGCCAGCAGCTTAGTTTGGCAAGAGACCCAGTACTTC. Protein: CASSLVWQETQYF.

The chain carries TRBV14 and TRBJ1-2; D unclear. V gave up 4 bases and J gave up 4 bases, with 19 bases separating them. This CDR3 is built from 16 residues. Germline V CDR1 and CDR2: SGHDN, FVKESK. CDR3 sequence: CASSLLPAYSGYGYTF. The CDR3 region has the DNA TGTGCCAGCAGCCTTCTACCGGCCTATTCGGGCTATGGCTACACCTTC.

This rearrangement joins TRBV5-6 to TRBJ2-7; D uncertain. Germline CDR1 SGHDT, CDR2 YYEEEE. The CDR3 is made up of 13 amino acids. Trimming pared 4 bases from V and 4 bases from J, leaving 12 bases between. The CDR3 DNA is TGTGCCAGCAGCCCCAGGCAGATGTACGAGCAGTACTTC. This translates into CASSPRQMYEQYF.

This clone was counted once. This sequence joins TRBV13 and TRBJ2-1; D is undetermined. V dropped 5 bases and J dropped 3 bases, with 5 bases sitting between them. The CDR3 extends over 12 amino acids. Germline loops: CDR1 PRHDT, CDR2 FYEKMQ (reference sequence). This CDR3 is CASSPDYNEQFF. The CDR3 DNA is TGTGCCAGCAGCCCCGACTACAATGAGCAGTTCTTC.

The sample holds one count of this clone. CDR3 DNA sequence: TGTGCCAGCAGGGGGACAGGGCAGGGTGAGCAGTTCTTC. This sequence encodes CASRGTGQGEQFF. The J gene is TRBJ2-1, the V gene TRBV28, with 9 bases fitting TRBD1. The CDR3 has 13 amino acids. V trimming: 6 bases; J trimming: 9 bases; junction bases outside the gene matches: 6. CDR1 and CDR2 (germline): MDHEN, SYDVKM. The variable domain in full, completed from reference TRBV28 and TRBJ2-1, reads DVKVTQSSRYLVKRTGEKVFLECVQDMDHENMFWYRQDPGLGLRLIYFSYDVKMKEKGDIPEGYSVSREKKERFSLILESASTNQTSMYLCASRGTGQGEQFFGPGTRLTVL.

The DNA of the CDR3 is TGTGCCAGCAGTGATGGGGGGGTAGAAGCTTTCTTT. Its protein product is CASSDGGVEAFF. The chain links TRBV2 to TRBJ1-1; maybe TRBD1 (5 bases). V was trimmed by 3 bases and J by 8 bases, leaving 10 bases between them. Germline V gene lookup returns CDR1 SNHLY and CDR2 FYNNEI. The CDR3 loop spans 12 amino acids.

The genes are TRBV19 and TRBJ2-7, with 7 bases lining up with TRBD1. The CDR3 is 14 amino acids. J gave up 0 bases and V 5 bases, and 4 bases lay outside the gene matches. Germline V gene lookup returns CDR1 LNHDA and CDR2 SQIVND (reference sequence). The DNA of the CDR3 is TGTGCCAGTAGTTCCGACAGGGTCTCCTACGAGCAGTACTTC. It translates to CASSSDRVSYEQYF.

This chain joins TRBV10-2 and TRBJ1-2; no reliable D call. This CDR3 comprises 13 residues. V was trimmed by 4 bases and J by 8 bases, leaving 14 bases between them. CDR1 is WSHSY and CDR2 is SAAADI in the germline V gene. DNA of the CDR3: TGCGCCAGCAGTGGGCCCGGTGCGGAGGGCTACACCTTC. Translation: CASSGPGAEGYTF.

The chain carries TRBV20-1 and TRBJ2-5, with D perhaps matching TRBD2 (5 bases). The CDR3 loop spans 14 amino acids. The germline gives CDR1 DFQATT, CDR2 SNEGSKA (reference sequence). Trimming stripped 5 bases from V and 5 bases from J, with 18 bases between. CDR3 sequence: CSARDSRKRETQYF. The CDR3 region has the DNA TGCAGTGCTCGTGACTCCCGCAAGCGGGAGACCCAGTACTTC.

The rearrangement joins TRBV4-3 to TRBJ2-5; D gene uncertain. CDR1 is LGHNA, CDR2 YSLEER, per germline. The CDR3 loop spans 15 amino acids. The ends were cut back, 0 bases at V and 1 base at J, with 9 bases in the middle. CDR3 residues: CASSQDTGAQETQYF. The CDR3 coding sequence is TGCGCCAGCAGCCAAGACACTGGAGCCCAAGAGACCCAGTACTTC.